The T cell receptor (beta chain) under discussion was sequenced for a study of resident and recirculating memory T cells in vitiligo. Study information: Shave-biopsy epidermis from lesional and nonlesional skin was sequenced alongside PBMCs. Study outcomes and limitations: No single dominant TCR clone appeared; lesion clonality varied.

No patient showed confetti depigmentation, a clinical sign of active disease. This clone was observed a single time. Antigen: not known. This CDR3 has 14 residues. V lost 5 bases and J 6 bases, leaving 14 bases between the germline ends. Germline loops: CDR1 SGHTA, CDR2 FQGTGA. The method was immunoSEQ multiplex PCR; TCRdb's version includes in-frame clones alone and lacks a portion of them. The sample lists around 40,000 clones, about nine tenths seen once, with roughly 4.5% in the top ten. Sequencing was performed on blood. The source is a male donor with vitiligo. J is TRBJ2-1 and V is TRBV7-3; D possibly corresponds to TRBD2 (6 bases). The DNA of the CDR3 is TGTGCCAGCAGCCCCACACGGGGGTCCAATGAGCAGTTCTTC. Protein sequence: CASSPTRGSNEQFF. The whole variable domain, filled in from reference TRBV7-3 and TRBJ2-1, reads GAGVSQTPSNKVTEKGKYVELRCDPISGHTALYWYRQSLGQGPEFLIYFQGTGAADDSGLPNDRFFAVRPEGSVSTLKIQRTERGDSAVYLCASSPTRGSNEQFFGPGTRLTVL.